Below are 15 T cell receptor beta chains sequenced from a single sample in a study of T cell changes during pregnancy in multiple sclerosis. The repertoire was sequenced with immunoSEQ multiplex PCR; TCRdb's copy has only in-frame clones and lacks some. Of around 110,000 clones listed, under 95% are singletons. The specimen comprised peripheral blood, sampled after pregnancy. The origin of the receptors is a female donor with multiple sclerosis, enrolled in a pregnancy study.

This clone was seen once. The chain links TRBV7-6 to TRBJ2-2, with 11 positions matching TRBD2. CDR1 and CDR2 (germline): SGHVS, FNYEAQ. The CDR3 runs 18 residues. The V and J ends lost 2 bases and 0 bases, in that order; junction bases with no gene match: 5. CDR3 protein: CASSLLAGGTANTGELFF. CDR3 nucleotide sequence: TGTGCCAGCAGCTTACTAGCGGGGGGCACCGCGAACACCGGGGAGCTGTTTTTT. The whole variable domain, remainder taken from reference TRBV7-6 and TRBJ2-2, is GAGVSQSPRYKVTKRGQDVALRCDPISGHVSLYWYRQALGQGPEFLTYFNYEAQQDKSGLPNDRFSAERPEGSISTLTIQRTEQRDSAMYRCASSLLAGGTANTGELFFGEGSRLTVL.

This chain connects TRBV2 to TRBJ1-1; 9 bases match TRBD1. The J segment lost 11 bases and the V segment lost 3 bases, leaving 7 bases of the junction unmatched. CDR1 SNHLY and CDR2 FYNNEI come from the germline V gene. The CDR3 consists of 13 residues. The CDR3 bases are TGTGCCAGCAGTGAGTTGAACAGGGGGCGGGCTTTCTTT. Translating gives CASSELNRGRAFF.

The chain joins TRBV27 to TRBJ2-5; D may be TRBD1 (5 bases). The CDR3 is made up of 13 amino acids. The germline CDR1 and CDR2 sequences are MNHEY and SMNVEV (reference sequence). Trimming left V 4 bases short and J 7 bases short, with 13 bases between. The CDR3 bases are TGTGCCAGCAGTTCCTCAGGGATGGGGACCCAGTACTTC. Translating gives CASSSSGMGTQYF.

The rearrangement links TRBV6-1 to TRBJ2-1; 7 nucleotides align to TRBD2. The germline gives CDR1 MNHNS, CDR2 SASEGT. This CDR3 comprises 16 residues. V shed 0 bases, J shed 2 bases, and the junction held 4 bases outside the gene matches. For the CDR3, the DNA is TGTGCCAGCAGTGAAGCGCCCCTAGCGGCCTACAATGAGCAGTTCTTC. It encodes CASSEAPLAAYNEQFF.

The V gene is TRBV19, the J gene TRBJ1-2; perhaps TRBD1 as D (5 bases). The germline V and J ends were trimmed by 9 bases and 5 bases, with 22 bases remaining between them. Germline V gives CDR1 LNHDA, CDR2 SQIVND (reference sequence). The CDR3 length is 15 residues. The CDR3 bases are TGTGCCAGGGGCTCCGACAGACGCCACCGGTATGGCTACACCTTC. Protein sequence: CARGSDRRHRYGYTF.

This chain uses TRBV7-4 with TRBJ2-2, with D unclear. The germline V and J ends were trimmed by 1 base and 4 bases, with 16 bases remaining between them. Germline CDR1 reads SGHVT; CDR2 reads SQSDAQ. The CDR3 contains 17 residues. The DNA for the CDR3 is TGTGCCAGCAGCTTAGTCCCCCAGGCTGGGTCCACCGGGGAGCTGTTTTTT. Translating gives CASSLVPQAGSTGELFF.

This clone was seen just once. The chain carries TRBV27 and TRBJ1-1, with 10 bases matching TRBD1. V shed 5 bases, J shed 4 bases, and the junction held 7 bases outside the gene matches. The CDR3 is 15 residues long. CDR1 MNHEY and CDR2 SMNVEV come from the germline V gene (reference sequence). DNA for the CDR3: TGTGCCAGCAGTCCGCGGACAGGGGGGTCCACTGAAGCTTTCTTT. Its translation: CASSPRTGGSTEAFF.

The chain employs TRBV5-5 and TRBJ2-5; tentatively, D is TRBD1 (6 bases). V was clipped by 4 bases and J by 1 base, with 11 bases between them. The CDR3 spans 14 residues. Germline V gives CDR1 SGHKS, CDR2 YYEKEE (reference sequence). The CDR3, as DNA: TGTGCCAGCAGCCCGGGACAAATCCAAGAGACCCAGTACTTC. This sequence encodes CASSPGQIQETQYF.

This clone was seen a single time. The rearrangement joins TRBV10-3 to TRBJ2-7; the match to TRBD1 covers 9 bases. V shed 6 bases and J 2 bases; nucleotides not matched to a gene: 14. This CDR3 spans 17 amino acids. Per the germline V gene, CDR1 is ENHRY and CDR2 is SYGVKD. CDR3: CAIRTGTGRFRAYEQYF. As DNA, the CDR3 is TGTGCCATCAGAACCGGGACAGGGCGCTTTAGGGCCTACGAGCAGTACTTC.

The chain couples TRBV2 to TRBJ2-5, with D maybe TRBD1 (6 bases). This CDR3 region has 15 residues. In germline, CDR1 is SNHLY, CDR2 FYNNEI. V was pared by 6 bases and J by 4 bases, with 18 bases between. CDR3 sequence (DNA): TGTGCCAGCAGCGCCCCCGGGACAAGAGGAGAGACCCAGTACTTC. Its protein product is CASSAPGTRGETQYF.

In this sample, this clone turned up once. J is TRBJ2-1 and V is TRBV6-1, with 7 nucleotides matching TRBD1. CDR3 size: 13 residues. From germline, CDR1 is MNHNS and CDR2 SASEGT. V shed 7 bases, J shed 4 bases, and the junction held 4 bases outside the gene matches. The CDR3 region is CASTEGQYNEQFF. CDR3 nucleotides: TGTGCCAGCACCGAGGGACAGTACAATGAGCAGTTCTTC.

This clone came up once. J is TRBJ2-3 and V is TRBV30; D remains unclear. The CDR3 runs 13 residues. V shed 3 bases and J shed 8 bases, with 15 bases lying between them. The germline V gene has CDR1 GTSNPN and CDR2 SVGIG (reference sequence). The CDR3 region has the DNA TGTGCCTGGAGGCCGGGTCAATACGTTACGCAGTATTTT. This codes for CAWRPGQYVTQYF.

Of note for this clone: The same CDR3 also results from other DNA sequences found in this sample. The chain carries TRBV5-4 and TRBJ2-1; maybe TRBD2 (6 bases). Germline loops: CDR1 SGHNT, CDR2 YYREEE (reference sequence). This CDR3 contains 13 residues. Trimming took 0 bases from V and 7 from J, leaving 8 bases between them. CDR3 coding DNA: TGTGCCAGCAGCTTGGTTCGGGGGAATGAGCAGTTCTTC. Translation: CASSLVRGNEQFF.

The V call is TRBV5-8, the J call TRBJ1-2; maybe TRBD1 (6 bases). This CDR3 has 14 amino acids. Between the trimmed V and J ends, which lost 4 bases and 4 bases, there was a span of 14 bases. CDR1 is SGHTS, CDR2 YDEGEE, per germline. The CDR3 coding sequence is TGTGCCAGCAGCATAGCCGGGACAAGCTATGGCTACACCTTC. Protein product: CASSIAGTSYGYTF.

This clone was found once. The chain employs TRBV6-1 and TRBJ2-7; no clear D. From germline, CDR1 is MNHNS and CDR2 SASEGT. This CDR3 region has 12 residues. Trimming cost V 5 bases and J 4 bases, with 9 bases left between them. Written as DNA, the CDR3 is TGTGCCAGCAGTTCGATCAGTTACGAGCAGTACTTC. Translation gives CASSSISYEQYF.